Listed here are 10 T cell receptor beta chains from one sample, sequenced in a study of CD8 T cells in ankylosing spondylitis. TCRdb independently ran MiXCR on the 5' RACE reads; one entry per CDR3 protein. The table records 250,000 or so distinct CDR3 sequences, roughly 25% of them present only once. The sequenced sample was blood, either unsorted or a sorted T cell fraction (not recorded which). The receptors were gathered from a male donor with ankylosing spondylitis or in good health (not recorded which).

This chain links TRBV10-3 with TRBJ2-1; weak D call: TRBD1 (6 bases). The CDR3 sequence is 13 residues long. The germline gives CDR1 ENHRY, CDR2 SYGVKD. The germline V and J ends were trimmed by 2 bases and 8 bases, with 10 bases remaining between them. The CDR3 is CAISEGHRDEQFF. The CDR3 region has the DNA TGTGCCATCAGTGAGGGACACAGGGATGAGCAGTTCTTC.

This clonotype was seen at least ten times. V gene TRBV18 combines with J gene TRBJ2-1, with 11 bases lining up with TRBD2. The trim removed 3 bases at V and 1 base at J, leaving 5 bases unmatched. Germline V gene lookup returns CDR1 KGHSH and CDR2 LQKENI. The CDR3 runs to 17 residues. The CDR3 spells CASSPPLAGGSYNEQFF. The CDR3, as DNA: TGTGCCAGCTCACCTCCCCTAGCGGGGGGATCCTACAATGAGCAGTTCTTC.

This clonotype was counted many times. This sequence joins TRBV9 and TRBJ2-7, with 10 bases aligning to TRBD1. Germline CDR1 reads SGDLS; CDR2 reads YYNGEE. This CDR3 region has 14 residues. With V trimmed by 4 bases and J by 7 bases, 8 bases remained unmatched. CDR3 DNA sequence: TGTGCCAGCAGCCAGGGGGACAGGGGATGGGAGCAGTACTTC. It yields the protein CASSQGDRGWEQYF.

The rearrangement joins TRBV7-9 to TRBJ2-3; either TRBD1 or TRBD2 may fit D (5 bases each). The CDR3 sequence is 14 residues long. Trimming shortened V by 6 bases and J by 1 base, and 11 bases separated the two germline ends. Germline assignment: CDR1 SEHNR and CDR2 FQNEAQ (reference sequence). The CDR3 sequence is CASSLGTRTDTQYF. CDR3 bases: TGTGCCAGCAGTTTGGGGACCCGCACAGATACGCAGTATTTT. The full variable domain, in which reference TRBV7-9 and TRBJ2-3 provide the parts outside the CDR3, is DTGVSQNPRHKITKRGQNVTFRCDPISEHNRLYWYRQTLGQGPEFLTYFQNEAQLEKSRLLSDRFSAERPKGSFSTLEIQRTEQGDSAMYLCASSLGTRTDTQYFGPGTRLTVL.

This clonotype was recorded at least ten times. The V call is TRBV29-1, the J call TRBJ2-7; TRBD1 matches at 7 bases. CDR1 is SQVTM and CDR2 is ANQGSEA in the germline V gene. Trimming took 6 bases from V and 2 from J; bases not matched to a gene: 10. This CDR3 is 14 amino acids long. The DNA for the CDR3 is TGCAGCGTCGCACGTGGGACAGCCACCTACGAGCAGTACTTC. Translated: CSVARGTATYEQYF.

This chain links TRBV5-1 with TRBJ2-5; 9 bases are a match to TRBD1. The CDR3 loop spans 15 amino acids. The trim removed 3 bases at V and 5 bases at J, leaving 8 bases unmatched. Germline V gene lookup returns CDR1 SGHRS and CDR2 YFSETQ. DNA for the CDR3: TGCGCCAGCAGCTCCTCCGGGACAGGGTACGAGACCCAGTACTTC. This encodes CASSSSGTGYETQYF.

Here the CDR3 DNA reads TGCAGTGCCTCCGGGGGCTACGAGCAGTACTTC. It translates to CSASGGYEQYF. The chain is built from TRBV20-1 and TRBJ2-7, with D tentatively TRBD2 (6 bases). This CDR3 region has 11 residues. In germline, CDR1 is DFQATT, CDR2 SNEGSKA (reference sequence). The V end was cut by 6 bases, the J end by 3 bases, with 9 bases between.

This clonotype was detected only a few times. The rearrangement uses TRBV12-3 or TRBV12-4 and TRBJ2-3; 7 bases fit TRBD2. The V gene end was trimmed by 5 bases and the J gene end by 1 base; junction bases not matched to a gene: 6. The CDR3 totals 15 residues. The CDR3 DNA follows: TGTGCCAGCAGTCGCGGGGGACGGGGCACAGATACGCAGTATTTT. Translated: CASSRGGRGTDTQYF.

This clonotype has a handful of counts. The rearrangement joins TRBV12-3 or TRBV12-4 to TRBJ1-5, with D maybe TRBD1 (5 bases). The CDR3 extends over 14 amino acids. Trimming left V 7 bases short and J 2 bases short, with 12 bases between. The CDR3 sequence: CASKPGGGNQPQHF. The CDR3 DNA is TGTGCCAGCAAACCCGGGGGAGGCAATCAGCCCCAGCATTTT.

This clonotype has only one observation. This chain's CDR3 is CASSPLDRGLHEQYF. CDR3 sequence (DNA): TGTGCCAGCTCGCCGTTGGACAGGGGCCTCCACGAGCAGTACTTC. V gene TRBV27 combines with J gene TRBJ2-7; TRBD1 aligns across 9 bases. The CDR3 has 15 residues. CDR1 and CDR2 from the germline V gene are MNHEY and SMNVEV (reference sequence). J was trimmed by 5 bases and V by 8 bases; bases with no gene match: 13.